The 18 T cell receptor beta chains given below trace back to one sample, sequenced in a study of blood T cells in healthy people across ages. Then a second PCR, running about 6 to 11 cycles, was carried out with a sample-barcoded 5' primer and a J-beta primer mix. TCRdb recomputed calls from the 5' RACE reads with MiXCR, one row per CDR3 protein. There are fewer than 2,000,000 distinct CDR3 sequences in the sample; roughly a third occur only once, and roughly 12% lies in the top ten. Sample: blood. The receptors shown here come from a woman aged 25 to 45 in good health.

The J gene is TRBJ2-7, the V gene TRBV5-1; D is undetermined. V was pared by 0 bases and J by 4 bases, with 11 bases between. Germline V gene data show CDR1 as SGHRS and CDR2 as YFSETQ. This CDR3 is 14 amino acids long. CDR3 protein: CASSLDTVSYEQYF. For the CDR3, the DNA is TGCGCCAGCAGCTTGGACACGGTCTCTTACGAGCAGTACTTC. The full variable domain, with the rest looked up from reference TRBV5-1 and TRBJ2-7, is KAGVTQTPRYLIKTRGQQVTLSCSPISGHRSVSWYQQTPGQGLQFLFEYFSETQRNKGNFPGRFSGRQFSNSRSEMNVSTLELGDSALYLCASSLDTVSYEQYFGPGTRLTVT.

This sequence joins TRBV6-2 or TRBV6-3 and TRBJ2-7; the match to TRBD1 covers 8 bases. The CDR3 has 17 residues. The ends lost 5 bases at V and 2 bases at J; junction bases unmatched: 14. Looked up from germline, CDR1 is MNHEY and CDR2 is SVGEGT. CDR3 DNA sequence: TGTGCCAGCAGTCACTTCTTTGGACAGGGATCCCCCTACGAGCAGTACTTC. Amino acid sequence: CASSHFFGQGSPYEQYF.

The chain uses TRBV29-1 and TRBJ1-2, with D unresolved. Germline CDR1 and CDR2: SQVTM and ANQGSEA. The CDR3 totals 14 residues. V gave up 4 bases and J gave up 1 base, with 13 bases separating them. The CDR3 nucleotides read TGCAGCGTTGTTGATGGCAGACTTAACTATGGCTACACCTTC. It codes for CSVVDGRLNYGYTF.

The genes are TRBV27 and TRBJ1-1; TRBD1 matches at 11 bases. The CDR3 has 20 amino acids. Looked up from germline, CDR1 is MNHEY and CDR2 is SMNVEV (reference sequence). V shed 5 bases and J 3 bases; nucleotides not matched to a gene: 20. The CDR3 is CASSPYGTGTGGLRDTEAFF. CDR3 DNA sequence: TGTGCCAGCAGTCCCTACGGTACCGGGACAGGGGGTCTCAGGGACACTGAAGCTTTCTTT.

The V call is TRBV6-6, the J call TRBJ2-4; D may be TRBD2 (5 bases). The DNA end lines up better with TRBJ2-7; the J call may be wrong. Germline CDR1 MNHNY, CDR2 SVGAGI (reference sequence). The CDR3 covers 14 residues. The CDR3 region has the DNA TGTGCCAGCAGTGGGGTAATTCGGGGTTCCGAGCAGTACTTC. This gives the protein CASSGVIRGSEQYF.

V is TRBV3-1 and J is TRBJ2-1; D call uncertain. The V gene's germline CDR1 is LGHDT and CDR2 YNNKEL (reference sequence). CDR3 length equals 12 residues. Trimming pared 3 bases from V and 8 bases from J, leaving 8 bases between. CDR3 coding DNA: TGTGCCAGCAGCCACCCAAGCCATGAGCAGTTCTTC. Translating gives CASSHPSHEQFF.

This clonotype was observed a handful of times. The rearrangement joins TRBV20-1 to TRBJ1-1, with 7 positions matching TRBD1. The junction had 5 bases not matched to a gene; V was cut back by 5 bases and J by 2 bases. This CDR3 has 13 residues. Per germline, CDR1 DFQATT and CDR2 SNEGSKA (reference sequence). The CDR3 protein is CSACGTANTEAFF. The CDR3 DNA is TGCAGTGCTTGCGGGACAGCCAACACTGAAGCTTTCTTT.

In its sample, this clonotype was seen a few times. The chain couples TRBV20-1 to TRBJ2-1; D gene ambiguous. V was pared by 5 bases and J by 3 bases, with 11 bases between. The CDR3 consists of 13 residues. Germline V gene lookup returns CDR1 DFQATT and CDR2 SNEGSKA (reference sequence). The CDR3 DNA reads TGCAGTGCTCTCTCTCCCGGCTACAATGAGCAGTTCTTC. It translates to CSALSPGYNEQFF.

The CDR3 sequence: CSARQTSGGAETQYF. DNA of the CDR3: TGCAGTGCCCGGCAGACTAGCGGGGGGGCGGAGACCCAGTACTTC. The rearrangement joins TRBV20-1 to TRBJ2-5; 14 nucleotides line up with TRBD2. The V gene end was trimmed by 6 bases and the J gene end by 5 bases; junction bases not matched to a gene: 8. Germline V CDR1 and CDR2: DFQATT, SNEGSKA (reference sequence). This CDR3 spans 15 amino acids.

The gene calls are TRBV7-2 and TRBJ1-2; D gene ambiguous. Germline V gives CDR1 SGHTA, CDR2 FQGNSA. V was pared by 5 bases and J by 8 bases, with 15 bases between. The CDR3 length is 13 residues. The CDR3 DNA reads as TGTGCCAGCAGCATGAACAGTTATGGAGGCTACACCTTC. Its protein product is CASSMNSYGGYTF. Variable domain in full (rest from reference TRBV7-2 and TRBJ1-2): GAGVSQSPSNKVTEKGKDVELRCDPISGHTALYWYRQSLGQGLEFLIYFQGNSAPDKSGLPSDRFSAERTGGSVSTLTIQRTQQEDSAVYLCASSMNSYGGYTFGSGTRLTVV.

The chain has TRBV14 and TRBJ1-2, with D perhaps TRBD1 (6 bases). Germline lookup yields CDR1 SGHDN and CDR2 FVKESK. V was cut by 4 bases and J by 1 base, with 19 bases left in between. The CDR3 covers 17 residues. Here the CDR3 reads CASSPSLDRSINYGYTF. The CDR3 DNA sequence: TGTGCCAGCAGCCCCAGCCTAGACAGGAGTATTAACTATGGCTACACCTTC.

The V gene is TRBV2, the J gene TRBJ2-5, with D perhaps TRBD2 (6 bases). Deletions cut 9 bases from V and 11 bases from J, with 22 bases between. Germline V gene lookup returns CDR1 SNHLY and CDR2 FYNNEI. This CDR3 spans 13 amino acids. CDR3 sequence reads: CARMRGGDNEQYF. The CDR3, as DNA: TGTGCCAGGATGAGGGGAGGCGATAATGAGCAGTACTTC.

This sequence joins TRBV15 and TRBJ1-5; 7 nucleotides agree with TRBD1. V shed 3 bases and J 7 bases; nucleotides not matched to a gene: 3. The CDR3 spans 13 residues. Germline assignment: CDR1 LNHNV and CDR2 YYDKDF (reference sequence). This chain's CDR3 is CATSSLGGQPQHF. The CDR3 nucleotides are TGTGCCACCAGCAGTCTAGGGGGCCAGCCCCAGCATTTT.

The rearrangement joins TRBV7-3 to TRBJ2-2; D could derive from TRBD1 or TRBD2 (6 bases each). V lost 5 bases and J lost 1, with 11 bases in between. CDR3 length: 15 amino acids. CDR1 SGHTA and CDR2 FQGTGA come from the germline V gene. CDR3 bases: TGTGCCAGCAGCCGGGGGCGGGTGAACACCGGGGAGCTGTTTTTT. Its protein product is CASSRGRVNTGELFF.

This clonotype showed up just a few times. V is TRBV4-1 and J is TRBJ2-7; 8 bases are a match to TRBD2. With 1 base clipped from V and 2 bases from J, the junction kept 7 bases outside the gene matches. Germline loops: CDR1 MGHRA, CDR2 YSYEKL. The CDR3 has 16 amino acids. This CDR3 is CASSQGIGGATYEQYF. CDR3 nucleotides: TGCGCCAGCAGCCAAGGGATCGGGGGGGCGACCTACGAGCAGTACTTC.

The V call is TRBV12-3 or TRBV12-4, the J call TRBJ2-7; D possibly matches TRBD1 or TRBD2 (5 bases each). This CDR3 spans 19 amino acids. The V and J ends lost 3 bases and 2 bases respectively, with 26 bases between them. The CDR3 nucleotides read TGTGCCAGCAGTTTTTCTAGCCTCACTCGGGACCATCGGCCCTACGAGCAGTACTTC. The encoded protein is CASSFSSLTRDHRPYEQYF.

V and J are TRBV7-2 and TRBJ1-1, with a possible D match to TRBD1 (6 bases). V was cut by 5 bases and J by 0 bases, with 19 bases left in between. The CDR3 is made up of 17 amino acids. The V gene's germline CDR1 is SGHTA and CDR2 FQGNSA. The CDR3 sequence is CASSPTDGGRMNTEAFF. The CDR3, as DNA: TGTGCCAGCAGCCCAACAGACGGGGGCCGGATGAACACTGAAGCTTTCTTT.

The V and J genes are TRBV2 and TRBJ2-7, with TRBD1 matching 12 bases. V lost 7 bases to trimming and J lost 4 bases; unmatched junction nucleotides: 8. Germline V lookup: CDR1 SNHLY, CDR2 FYNNEI. The CDR3 is 15 residues long. The CDR3 region is CASTTGTGGFYEQYF. CDR3 bases: TGTGCCAGCACCACCGGGACAGGGGGCTTTTACGAGCAGTACTTC.